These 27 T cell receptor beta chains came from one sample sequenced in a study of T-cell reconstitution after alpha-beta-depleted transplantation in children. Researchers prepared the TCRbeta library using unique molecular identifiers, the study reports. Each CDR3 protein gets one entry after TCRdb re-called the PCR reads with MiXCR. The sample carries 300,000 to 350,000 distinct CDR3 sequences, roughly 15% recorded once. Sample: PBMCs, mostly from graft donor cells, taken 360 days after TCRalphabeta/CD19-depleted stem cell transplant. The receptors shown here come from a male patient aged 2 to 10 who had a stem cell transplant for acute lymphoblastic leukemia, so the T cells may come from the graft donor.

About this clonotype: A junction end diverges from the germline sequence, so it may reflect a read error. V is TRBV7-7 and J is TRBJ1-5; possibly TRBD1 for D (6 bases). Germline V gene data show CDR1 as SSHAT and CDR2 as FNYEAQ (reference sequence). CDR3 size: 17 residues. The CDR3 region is CASSFTLSGQLNQPQHF. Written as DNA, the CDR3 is TGTGCTAGCAGCTTTACCCTAAGCGGACAGCTTAATCAGCCCCAGCATTTT.

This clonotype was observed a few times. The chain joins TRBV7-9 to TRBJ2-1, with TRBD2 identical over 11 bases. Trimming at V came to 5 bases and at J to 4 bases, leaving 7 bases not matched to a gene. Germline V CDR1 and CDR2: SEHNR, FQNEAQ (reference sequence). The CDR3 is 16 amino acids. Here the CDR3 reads CASSHRLAGGYNEQFF. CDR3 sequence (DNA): TGTGCCAGCAGCCACCGCCTAGCGGGAGGTTACAATGAGCAGTTCTTC.

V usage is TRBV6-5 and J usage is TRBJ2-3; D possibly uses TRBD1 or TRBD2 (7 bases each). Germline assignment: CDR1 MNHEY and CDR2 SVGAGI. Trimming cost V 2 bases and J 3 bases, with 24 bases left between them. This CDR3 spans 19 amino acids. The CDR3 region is CASSYGAGVQGVLTDTQYF. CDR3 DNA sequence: TGTGCCAGCAGTTACGGGGCGGGGGTGCAGGGGGTGTTGACAGATACGCAGTATTTT.

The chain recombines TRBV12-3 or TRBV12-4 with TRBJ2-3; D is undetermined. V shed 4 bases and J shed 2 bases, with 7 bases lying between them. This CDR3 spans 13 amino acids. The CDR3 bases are TGTGCCAGCAGTTCTACGTACACAGATACGCAGTATTTT. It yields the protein CASSSTYTDTQYF.

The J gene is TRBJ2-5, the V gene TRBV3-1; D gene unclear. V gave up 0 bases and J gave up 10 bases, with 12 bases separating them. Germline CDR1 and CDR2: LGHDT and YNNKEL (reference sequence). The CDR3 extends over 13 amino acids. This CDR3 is CASSQEVAGGQYF. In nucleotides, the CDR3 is TGTGCCAGCAGCCAAGAAGTAGCTGGCGGCCAGTACTTC.

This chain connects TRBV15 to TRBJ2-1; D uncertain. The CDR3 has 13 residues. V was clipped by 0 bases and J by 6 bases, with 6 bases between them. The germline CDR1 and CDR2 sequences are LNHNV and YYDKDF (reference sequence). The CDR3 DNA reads TGTGCCACCAGCAGAGATAGAGGCAATGAGCAGTTCTTC. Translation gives CATSRDRGNEQFF. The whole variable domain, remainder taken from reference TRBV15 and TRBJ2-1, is DAMVIQNPRYQVTQFGKPVTLSCSQTLNHNVMYWYQQKSSQAPKLLFHYYDKDFNNEADTPDNFQSRRPNTSFCFLDIRSPGLGDTAMYLCATSRDRGNEQFFGPGTRLTVL.

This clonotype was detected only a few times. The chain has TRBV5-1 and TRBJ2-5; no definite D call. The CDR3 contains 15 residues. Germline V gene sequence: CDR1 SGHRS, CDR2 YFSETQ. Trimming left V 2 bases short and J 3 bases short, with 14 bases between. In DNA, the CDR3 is TGCGCCAGCAGCTTCGTAGAGGCTGGGAAAGAGACCCAGTACTTC. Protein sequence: CASSFVEAGKETQYF. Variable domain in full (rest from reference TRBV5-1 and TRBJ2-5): KAGVTQTPRYLIKTRGQQVTLSCSPISGHRSVSWYQQTPGQGLQFLFEYFSETQRNKGNFPGRFSGRQFSNSRSEMNVSTLELGDSALYLCASSFVEAGKETQYFGPGTRLLVL.

The CDR3 DNA follows: TGTGCCAGCACCCTGGACAGGGGGGCCACTGAAGCTTTCTTT. This translates into CASTLDRGATEAFF. The chain employs TRBV12-3 or TRBV12-4 and TRBJ1-1; 10 bases match TRBD1. Trimming at V came to 7 bases and at J to 4 bases, leaving 6 bases not matched to a gene. The CDR3 has 14 amino acids.

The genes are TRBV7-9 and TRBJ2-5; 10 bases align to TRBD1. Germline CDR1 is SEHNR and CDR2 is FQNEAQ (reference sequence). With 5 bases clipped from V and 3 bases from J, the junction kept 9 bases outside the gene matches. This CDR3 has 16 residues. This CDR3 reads CASSAHPGTGEETQYF. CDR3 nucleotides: TGTGCCAGCAGCGCTCACCCCGGGACAGGGGAAGAGACCCAGTACTTC.

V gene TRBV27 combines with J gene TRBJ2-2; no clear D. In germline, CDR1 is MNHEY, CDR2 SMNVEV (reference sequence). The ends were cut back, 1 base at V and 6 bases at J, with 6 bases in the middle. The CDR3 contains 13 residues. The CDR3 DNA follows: TGTGCCAGCAGTTTATATGGGGCCGGGGAGCTGTTTTTT. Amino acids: CASSLYGAGELFF.

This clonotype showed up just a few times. CDR3 residues: CSATEGIRRDTQYF. CDR3 in DNA: TGCAGTGCCACGGAGGGTATTCGGAGGGATACGCAGTATTTT. This chain connects TRBV20-1 to TRBJ2-3; TRBD2 is a possible D gene (6 bases). Germline V CDR1 and CDR2: DFQATT, SNEGSKA (reference sequence). This CDR3 contains 14 residues. Trimming removed 6 bases from V and 6 bases from J, with 19 bases in between.

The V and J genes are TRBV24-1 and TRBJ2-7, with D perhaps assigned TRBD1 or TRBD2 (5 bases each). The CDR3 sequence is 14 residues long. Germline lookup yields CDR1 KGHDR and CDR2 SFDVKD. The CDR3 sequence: CATSDYIFRMGRSV. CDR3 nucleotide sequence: TGTGCCACCAGTGATTATATATTCCGGATGGGACGGTCGGTC.

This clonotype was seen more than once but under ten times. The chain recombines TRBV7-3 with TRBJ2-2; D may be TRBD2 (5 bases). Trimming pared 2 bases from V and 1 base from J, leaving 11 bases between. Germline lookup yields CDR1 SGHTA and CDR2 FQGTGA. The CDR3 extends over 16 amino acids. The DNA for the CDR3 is TGTGCCAGCAGCTTATGGGCTAGCCGGAACACCGGGGAGCTGTTTTTT. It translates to CASSLWASRNTGELFF.

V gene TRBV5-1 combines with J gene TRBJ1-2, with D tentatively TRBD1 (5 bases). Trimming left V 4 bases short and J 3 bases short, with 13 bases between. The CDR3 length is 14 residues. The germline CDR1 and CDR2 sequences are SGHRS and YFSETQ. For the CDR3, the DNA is TGCGCCAGCAGCGGGGGTACCGGATACTATGGCTACACCTTC. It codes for CASSGGTGYYGYTF.

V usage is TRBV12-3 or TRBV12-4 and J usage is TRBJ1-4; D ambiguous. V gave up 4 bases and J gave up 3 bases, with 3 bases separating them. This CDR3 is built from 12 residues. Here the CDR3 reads CASSSSNEKLFF. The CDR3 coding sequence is TGTGCCAGCAGTTCATCTAATGAAAAACTGTTTTTT.

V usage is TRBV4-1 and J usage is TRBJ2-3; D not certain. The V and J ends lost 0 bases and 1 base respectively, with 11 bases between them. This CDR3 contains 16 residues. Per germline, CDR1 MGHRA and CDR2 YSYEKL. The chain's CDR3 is CASSQEALLGTDTQYF. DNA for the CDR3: TGCGCCAGCAGCCAAGAAGCCCTCCTAGGCACAGATACGCAGTATTTT.

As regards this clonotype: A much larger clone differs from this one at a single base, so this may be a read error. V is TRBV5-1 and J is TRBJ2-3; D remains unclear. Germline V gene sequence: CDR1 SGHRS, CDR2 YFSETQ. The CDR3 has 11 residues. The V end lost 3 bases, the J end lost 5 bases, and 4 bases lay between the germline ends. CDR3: CASSWEDTQYF. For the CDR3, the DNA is TGCGCCAGCAGCTGGGAAGATACGCAGTATTTT.

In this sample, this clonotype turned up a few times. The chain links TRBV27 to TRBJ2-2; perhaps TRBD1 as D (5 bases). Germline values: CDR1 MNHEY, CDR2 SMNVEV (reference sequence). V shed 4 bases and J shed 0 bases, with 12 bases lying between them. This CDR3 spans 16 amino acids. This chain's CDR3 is CASSSFRVPNTGELFF. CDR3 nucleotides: TGTGCCAGCAGTTCCTTCAGGGTCCCGAACACCGGGGAGCTGTTTTTT.

DNA for the CDR3: TGCGCCAGCAGCCAAGCCCCTTTCGGGAACACCGGGGAGCTGTTTTTT. It specifies CASSQAPFGNTGELFF. V usage is TRBV4-1 and J usage is TRBJ2-2; D is ambiguous. The germline CDR1 and CDR2 sequences are MGHRA and YSYEKL. CDR3 length: 16 residues. Trimming left V 1 base short and J 1 base short, with 10 bases between.

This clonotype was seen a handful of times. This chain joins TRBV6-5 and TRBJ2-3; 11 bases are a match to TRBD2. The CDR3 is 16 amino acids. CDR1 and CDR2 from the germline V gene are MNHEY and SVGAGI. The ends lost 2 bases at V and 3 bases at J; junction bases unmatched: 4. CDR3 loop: CASSYDLAGGTDTQYF. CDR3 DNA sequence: TGTGCCAGCAGTTACGACCTAGCGGGAGGTACAGATACGCAGTATTTT.

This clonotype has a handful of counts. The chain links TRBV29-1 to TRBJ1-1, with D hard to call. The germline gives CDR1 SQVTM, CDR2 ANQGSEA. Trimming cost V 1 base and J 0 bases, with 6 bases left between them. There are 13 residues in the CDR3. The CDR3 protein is CSVEGVVNTEAFF. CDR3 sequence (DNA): TGCAGCGTTGAAGGAGTGGTGAACACTGAAGCTTTCTTT.

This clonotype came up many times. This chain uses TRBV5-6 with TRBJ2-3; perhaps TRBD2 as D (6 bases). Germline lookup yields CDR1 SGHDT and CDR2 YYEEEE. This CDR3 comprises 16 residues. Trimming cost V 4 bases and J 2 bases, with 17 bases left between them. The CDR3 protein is CASSPAGGTSTDTQYF. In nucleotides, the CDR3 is TGTGCCAGCAGCCCCGCAGGAGGGACTTCCACAGATACGCAGTATTTT.

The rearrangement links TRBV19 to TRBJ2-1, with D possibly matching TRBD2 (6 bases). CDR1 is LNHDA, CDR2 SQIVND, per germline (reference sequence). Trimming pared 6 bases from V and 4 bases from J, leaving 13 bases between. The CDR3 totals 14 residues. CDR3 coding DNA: TGTGCCAGTAGAAAACGGACTATATACAATGAGCAGTTCTTC. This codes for CASRKRTIYNEQFF.

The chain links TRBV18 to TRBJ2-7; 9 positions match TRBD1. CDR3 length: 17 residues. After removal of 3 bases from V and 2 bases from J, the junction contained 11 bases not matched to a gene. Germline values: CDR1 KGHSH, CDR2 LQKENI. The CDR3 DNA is TGTGCCAGCTCACCTTCCGACCGGACAGGGGCTGCCTACGAGCAGTACTTC. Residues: CASSPSDRTGAAYEQYF.

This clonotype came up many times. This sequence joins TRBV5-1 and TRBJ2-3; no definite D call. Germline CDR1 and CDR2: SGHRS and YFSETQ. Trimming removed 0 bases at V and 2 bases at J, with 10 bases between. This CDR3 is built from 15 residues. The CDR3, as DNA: TGCGCCAGCAGCTTGGATCCGGGTTCCACAGATACGCAGTATTTT. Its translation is CASSLDPGSTDTQYF.

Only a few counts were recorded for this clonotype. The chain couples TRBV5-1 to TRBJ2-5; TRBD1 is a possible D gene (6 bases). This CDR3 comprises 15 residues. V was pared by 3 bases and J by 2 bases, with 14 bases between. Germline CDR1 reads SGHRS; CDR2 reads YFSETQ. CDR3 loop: CASSSFLGGQETQYF. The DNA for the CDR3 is TGCGCCAGCAGCTCCTTTTTAGGGGGTCAAGAGACCCAGTACTTC. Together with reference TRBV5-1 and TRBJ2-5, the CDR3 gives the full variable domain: KAGVTQTPRYLIKTRGQQVTLSCSPISGHRSVSWYQQTPGQGLQFLFEYFSETQRNKGNFPGRFSGRQFSNSRSEMNVSTLELGDSALYLCASSSFLGGQETQYFGPGTRLLVL.

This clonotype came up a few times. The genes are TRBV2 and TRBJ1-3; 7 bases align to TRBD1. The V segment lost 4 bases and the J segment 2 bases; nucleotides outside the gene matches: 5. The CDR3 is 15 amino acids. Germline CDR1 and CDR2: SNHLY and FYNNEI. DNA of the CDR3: TGTGCCAGCAGTGGACAGGGAAACCCTGGAAACACCATATATTTT. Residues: CASSGQGNPGNTIYF.